This T cell receptor beta chain stems from a study of cytotoxic CD8 clonotypes in ibrutinib-treated CLL. CDR3 size: 14 residues. The germline gives CDR1 MNHNS, CDR2 SASEGT. The V end lost 5 bases, the J end lost 0 bases, and 11 bases lay between the germline ends. Libraries were prepared by immunoSEQ multiplex PCR; TCRdb keeps only in-frame clonotypes and omits some of them. The sample shows roughly 250,000 clones, roughly 74% of them seen only once. This TCR was sampled from a human donor with chronic lymphocytic leukemia. The chain has TRBV6-1 and TRBJ2-7; D is ambiguous. The sample in question was PBMCs, obtained after 24 months of ibrutinib treatment. The CDR3 DNA follows: TGTGCCAGCAGTTATAGAGGATACTCCTACGAGCAGTACTTC. Translation: CASSYRGYSYEQYF.